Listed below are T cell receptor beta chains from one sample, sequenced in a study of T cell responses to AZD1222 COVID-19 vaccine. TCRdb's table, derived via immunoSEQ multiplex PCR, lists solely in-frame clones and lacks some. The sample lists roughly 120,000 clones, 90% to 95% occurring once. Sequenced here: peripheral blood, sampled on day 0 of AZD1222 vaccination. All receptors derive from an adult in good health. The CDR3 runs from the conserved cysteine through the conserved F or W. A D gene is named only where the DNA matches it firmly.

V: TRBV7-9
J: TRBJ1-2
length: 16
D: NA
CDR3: CASSSFDYDRVYGYTF

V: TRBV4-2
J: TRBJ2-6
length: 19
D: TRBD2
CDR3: CASSQEVLAEYSGANVLTF

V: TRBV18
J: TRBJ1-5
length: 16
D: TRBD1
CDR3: CASSLQGMGSGQPQHF

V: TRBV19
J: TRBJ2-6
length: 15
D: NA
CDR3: CASSRGHSGANVLTF

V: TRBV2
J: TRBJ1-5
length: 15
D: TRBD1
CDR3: CASSDTGTGVQPQHF

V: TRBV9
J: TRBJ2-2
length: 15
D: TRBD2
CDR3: CASSQVGGYTGELFF

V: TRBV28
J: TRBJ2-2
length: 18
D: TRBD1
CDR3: CASTSTSDRGANTGELFF

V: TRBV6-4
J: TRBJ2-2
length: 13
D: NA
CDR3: CASSDSDTGELFF

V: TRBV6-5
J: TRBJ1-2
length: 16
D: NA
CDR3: CASSYSISRTNYGYTF

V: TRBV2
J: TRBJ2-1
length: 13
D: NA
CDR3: CASRSDGVNEQFF

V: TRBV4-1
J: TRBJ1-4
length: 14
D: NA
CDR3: CASSQGSANEKLFF

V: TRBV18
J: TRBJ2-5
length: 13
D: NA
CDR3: CASSRGEQETQYF

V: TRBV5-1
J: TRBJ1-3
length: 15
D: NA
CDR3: CASSFGLGSGNTIYF

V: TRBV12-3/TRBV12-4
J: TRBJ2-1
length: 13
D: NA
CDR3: CASSFGGYNEQFF

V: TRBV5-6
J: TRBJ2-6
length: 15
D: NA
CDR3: CASSSLNSGANVLTF

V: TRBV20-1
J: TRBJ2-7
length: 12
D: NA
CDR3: CSASRPNYEQYF

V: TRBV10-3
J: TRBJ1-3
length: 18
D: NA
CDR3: CAISEGVRTNPSGNTIYF

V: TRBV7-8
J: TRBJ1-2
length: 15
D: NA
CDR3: CASSLSPGADTGYTF

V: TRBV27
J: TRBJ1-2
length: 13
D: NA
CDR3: CASSLTGGYGYTF

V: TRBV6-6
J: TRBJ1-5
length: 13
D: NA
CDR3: CASSYLGGQPQHF

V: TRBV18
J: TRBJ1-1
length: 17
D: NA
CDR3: CASSPVSTGGLNTEAFF

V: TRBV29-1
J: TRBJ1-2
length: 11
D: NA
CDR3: CSVPGQNGYTF

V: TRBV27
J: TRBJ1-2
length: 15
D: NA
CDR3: CASSLSAASVHGYTF

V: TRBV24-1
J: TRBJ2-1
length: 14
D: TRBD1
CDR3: CATSTGTAYNEQFF

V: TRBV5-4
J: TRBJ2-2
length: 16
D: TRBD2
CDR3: CASSSEGRALGGELFF

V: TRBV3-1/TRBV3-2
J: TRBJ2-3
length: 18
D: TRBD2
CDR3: CASSQGLIGREGLDTQYF

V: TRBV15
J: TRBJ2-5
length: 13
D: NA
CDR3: CATSRVSPETQYF

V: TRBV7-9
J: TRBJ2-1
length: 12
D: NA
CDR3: CASSTNYNEQFF

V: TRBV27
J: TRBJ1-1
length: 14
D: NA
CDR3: CASGDTRGFTEAFF

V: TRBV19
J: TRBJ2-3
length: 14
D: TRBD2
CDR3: CASTDSGRMYTQYF

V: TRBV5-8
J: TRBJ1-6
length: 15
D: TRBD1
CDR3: CASSYGQGRNSPLHF

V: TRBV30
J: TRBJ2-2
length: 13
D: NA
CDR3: CAWSSTGPGELFF

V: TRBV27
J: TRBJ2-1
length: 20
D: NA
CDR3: CASSGGPTRPASRNYNEQFF

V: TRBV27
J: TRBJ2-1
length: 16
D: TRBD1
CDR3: CASSPKQGIIYNEQFF

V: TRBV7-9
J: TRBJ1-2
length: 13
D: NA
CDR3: CASNSLTAYGYTF

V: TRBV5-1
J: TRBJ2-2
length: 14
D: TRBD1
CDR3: CASSLRGPTGELFF

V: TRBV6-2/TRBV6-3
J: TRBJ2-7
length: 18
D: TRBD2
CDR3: CASSYSKAGGYAPYEQYF

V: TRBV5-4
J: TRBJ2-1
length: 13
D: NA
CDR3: CASSLPGLNEQFF

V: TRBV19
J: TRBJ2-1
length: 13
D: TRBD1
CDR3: CASSRTGANEQFF

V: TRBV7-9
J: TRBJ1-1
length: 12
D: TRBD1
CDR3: CASRRGQFEAFF

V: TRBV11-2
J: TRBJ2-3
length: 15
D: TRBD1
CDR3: CASSPGTGATDTQYF

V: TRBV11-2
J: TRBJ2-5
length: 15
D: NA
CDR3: CASSSKGGKRETQYF

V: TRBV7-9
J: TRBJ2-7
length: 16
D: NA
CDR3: CASSLPESENAYEQYF

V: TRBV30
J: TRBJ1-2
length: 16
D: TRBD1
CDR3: CAGMRGPGQGMKGYTF

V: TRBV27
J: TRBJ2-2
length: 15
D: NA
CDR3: CASSLQGANTGELFF

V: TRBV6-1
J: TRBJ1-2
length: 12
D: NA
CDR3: CASSEWEDRYTF

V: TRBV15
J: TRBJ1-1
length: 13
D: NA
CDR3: CATSREGGTEAFF

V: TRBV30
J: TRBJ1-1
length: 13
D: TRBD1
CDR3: CAWSQGASTEAFF

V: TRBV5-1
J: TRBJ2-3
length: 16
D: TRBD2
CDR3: CASSPPLAESTDTQYF

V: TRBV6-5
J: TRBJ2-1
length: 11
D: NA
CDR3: CASSYRNEQFF

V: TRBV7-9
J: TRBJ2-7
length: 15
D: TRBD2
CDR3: CASSFTGTSGYEQYF

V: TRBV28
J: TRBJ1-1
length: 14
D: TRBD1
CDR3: CASRPDRGNTEAFF

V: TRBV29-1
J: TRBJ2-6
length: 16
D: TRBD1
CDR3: CSVVGTGGSGANVLTF

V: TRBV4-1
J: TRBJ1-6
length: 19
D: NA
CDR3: CASSQDWEQGWTYNSPLHF

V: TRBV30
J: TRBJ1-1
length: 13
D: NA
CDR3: CAWSSVGTSEAFF

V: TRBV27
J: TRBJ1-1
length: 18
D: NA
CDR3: CASSFIVPPFGQNTEAFF

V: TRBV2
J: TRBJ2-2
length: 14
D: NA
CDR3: CASTGRGNTGELFF

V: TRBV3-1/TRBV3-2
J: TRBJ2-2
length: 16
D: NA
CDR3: CASSQDRRAKSGELFF

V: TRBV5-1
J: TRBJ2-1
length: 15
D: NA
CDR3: CASREKRSSYNEQFF